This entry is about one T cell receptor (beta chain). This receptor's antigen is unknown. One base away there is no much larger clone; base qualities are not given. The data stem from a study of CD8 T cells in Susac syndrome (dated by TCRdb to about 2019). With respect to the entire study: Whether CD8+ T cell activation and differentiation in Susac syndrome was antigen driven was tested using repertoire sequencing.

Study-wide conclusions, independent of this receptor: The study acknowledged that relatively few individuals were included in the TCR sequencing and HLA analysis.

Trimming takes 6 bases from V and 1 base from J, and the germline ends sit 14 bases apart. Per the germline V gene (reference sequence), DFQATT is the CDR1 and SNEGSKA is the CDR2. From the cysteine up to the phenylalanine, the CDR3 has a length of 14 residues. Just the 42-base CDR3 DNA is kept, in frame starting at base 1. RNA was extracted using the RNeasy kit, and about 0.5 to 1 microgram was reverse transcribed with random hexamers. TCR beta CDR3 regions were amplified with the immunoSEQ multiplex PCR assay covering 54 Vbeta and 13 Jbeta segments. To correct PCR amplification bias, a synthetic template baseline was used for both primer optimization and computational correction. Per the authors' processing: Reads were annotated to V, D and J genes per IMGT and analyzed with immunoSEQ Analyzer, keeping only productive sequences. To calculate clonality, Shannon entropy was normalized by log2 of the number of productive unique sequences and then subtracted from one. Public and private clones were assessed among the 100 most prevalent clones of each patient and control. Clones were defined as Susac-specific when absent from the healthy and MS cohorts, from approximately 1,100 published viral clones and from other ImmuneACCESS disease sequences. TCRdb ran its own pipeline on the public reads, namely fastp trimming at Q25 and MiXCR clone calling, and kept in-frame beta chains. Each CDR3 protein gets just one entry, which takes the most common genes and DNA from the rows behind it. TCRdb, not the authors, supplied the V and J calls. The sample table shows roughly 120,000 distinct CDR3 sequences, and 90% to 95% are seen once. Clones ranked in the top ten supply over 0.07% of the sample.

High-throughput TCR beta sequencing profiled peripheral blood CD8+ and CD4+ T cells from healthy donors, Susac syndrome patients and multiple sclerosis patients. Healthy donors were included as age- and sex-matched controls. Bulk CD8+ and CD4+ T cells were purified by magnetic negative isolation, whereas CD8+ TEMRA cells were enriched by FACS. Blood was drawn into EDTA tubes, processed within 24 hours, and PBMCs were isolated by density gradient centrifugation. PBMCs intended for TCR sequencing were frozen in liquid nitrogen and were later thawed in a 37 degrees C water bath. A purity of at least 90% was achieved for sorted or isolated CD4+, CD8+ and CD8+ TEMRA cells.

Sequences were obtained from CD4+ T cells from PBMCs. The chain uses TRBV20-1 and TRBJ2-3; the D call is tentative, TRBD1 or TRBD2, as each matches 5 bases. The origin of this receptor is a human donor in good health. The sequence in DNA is TGCAGTGCGGAGAGGGGCTTAGGCACAGATACGCAGTATTTT. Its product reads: CSAERGLGTDTQYF.